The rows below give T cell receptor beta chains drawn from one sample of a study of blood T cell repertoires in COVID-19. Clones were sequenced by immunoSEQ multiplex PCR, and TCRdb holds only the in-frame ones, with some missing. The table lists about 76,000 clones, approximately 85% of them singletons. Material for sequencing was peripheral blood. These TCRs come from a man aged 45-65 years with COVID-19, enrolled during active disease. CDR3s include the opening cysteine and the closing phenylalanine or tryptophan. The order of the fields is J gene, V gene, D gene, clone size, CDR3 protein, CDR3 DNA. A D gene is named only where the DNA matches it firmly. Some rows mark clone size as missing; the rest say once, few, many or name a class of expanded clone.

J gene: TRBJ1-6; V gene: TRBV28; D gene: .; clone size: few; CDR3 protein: CASTLPTLTFGGNSPLHF; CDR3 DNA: TGTGCCAGCACCCTACCTACCTTGACATTCGGGGGGAATTCACCCCTCCACTTT
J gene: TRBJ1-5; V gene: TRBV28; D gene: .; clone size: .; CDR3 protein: CASSLNTNNQPQHF; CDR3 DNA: TGTGCCAGCAGTTTAAACACTAACAATCAGCCCCAGCATTTT
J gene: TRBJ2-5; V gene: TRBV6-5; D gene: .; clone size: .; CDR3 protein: CASSLSETQYF; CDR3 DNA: TGTGCCAGCAGTTTATCAGAGACCCAGTACTTC
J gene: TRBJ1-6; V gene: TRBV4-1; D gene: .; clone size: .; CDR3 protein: CASSHGPKLHF; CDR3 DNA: TGCGCCAGCAGCCATGGCCCAAAACTCCACTTT
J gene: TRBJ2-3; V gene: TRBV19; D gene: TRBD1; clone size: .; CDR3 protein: CASSQGVGDTQYF; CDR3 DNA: TGTGCCAGTAGTCAGGGGGTGGGAGATACGCAGTATTTT
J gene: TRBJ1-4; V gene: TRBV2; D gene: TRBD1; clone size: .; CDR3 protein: CASSERLAGGEKLFF; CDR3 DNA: TGTGCCAGCAGTGAAAGGTTGGCAGGGGGAGAAAAACTGTTTTTT
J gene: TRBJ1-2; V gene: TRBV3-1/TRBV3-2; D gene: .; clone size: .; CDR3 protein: CASSQVPDTNYGYTF; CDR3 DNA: TGTGCCAGCAGCCAAGTTCCGGACACTAACTATGGCTACACCTTC
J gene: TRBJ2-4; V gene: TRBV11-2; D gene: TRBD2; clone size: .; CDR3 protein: CASSLSGGVAKNIQYF; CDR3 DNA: TGTGCCAGCAGCTTATCCGGGGGGGTAGCCAAAAACATTCAGTACTTC
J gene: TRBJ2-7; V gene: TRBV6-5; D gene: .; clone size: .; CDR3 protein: CASKPSSYEQYF; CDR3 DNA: TGTGCCAGCAAGCCCTCTTCCTACGAGCAGTACTTC
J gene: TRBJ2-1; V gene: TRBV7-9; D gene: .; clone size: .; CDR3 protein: CASSVGDSFLGEQFF; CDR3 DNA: TGTGCCAGCAGTGTGGGGGACTCATTTTTGGGTGAGCAGTTCTTC
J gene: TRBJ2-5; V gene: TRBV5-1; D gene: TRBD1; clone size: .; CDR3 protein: CASSLAIGTGGEETQYF; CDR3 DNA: TGCGCCAGCAGCTTGGCCATCGGGACAGGGGGCGAAGAGACCCAGTACTTC
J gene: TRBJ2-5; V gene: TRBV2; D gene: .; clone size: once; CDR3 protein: CASSGETYQETQYF; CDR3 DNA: TGTGCCAGCAGTGGGGAGACATACCAAGAGACCCAGTACTTC
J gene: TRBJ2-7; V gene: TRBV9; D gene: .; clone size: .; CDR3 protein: CASSAQLTGKKQYF; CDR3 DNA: TGTGCCAGCAGCGCGCAATTAACAGGGAAGAAGCAGTACTTC
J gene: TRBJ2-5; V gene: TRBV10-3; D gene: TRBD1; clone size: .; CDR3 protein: CAIKDDREIFRAQYF; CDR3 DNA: TGTGCCATCAAAGACGACAGGGAAATTTTTCGGGCCCAGTACTTC
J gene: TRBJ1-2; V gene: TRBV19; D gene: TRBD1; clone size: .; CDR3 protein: CASSPRGEFGHTF; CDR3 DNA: TGTGCCAGTAGTCCCAGGGGGGAGTTCGGCCACACCTTC
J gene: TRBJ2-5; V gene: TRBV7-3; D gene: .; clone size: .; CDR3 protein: CASSPRGGTAETQYF; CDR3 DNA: TGTGCCAGCAGCCCCAGAGGAGGGACGGCGGAGACCCAGTACTTC
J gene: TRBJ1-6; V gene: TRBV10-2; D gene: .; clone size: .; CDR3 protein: CASSDWTANSPLHF; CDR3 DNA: TGCGCCAGCAGTGATTGGACAGCTAATTCACCCCTCCACTTT
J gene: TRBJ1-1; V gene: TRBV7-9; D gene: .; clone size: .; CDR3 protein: CASSPKGSGVLSTEAFF; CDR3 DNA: TGTGCCAGCAGCCCTAAGGGTTCGGGGGTACTGAGCACTGAAGCTTTCTTT
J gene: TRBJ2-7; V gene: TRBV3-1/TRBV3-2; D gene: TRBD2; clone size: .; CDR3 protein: CASSQYSGTLTYEQYF; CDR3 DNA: TGTGCCAGCAGCCAGTATAGCGGGACCCTAACCTACGAGCAGTACTTC
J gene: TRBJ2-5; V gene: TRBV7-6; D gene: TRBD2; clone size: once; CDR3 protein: CASSHLAGGKETQYF; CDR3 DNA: TGTGCCAGCAGTCATCTAGCGGGAGGGAAAGAGACCCAGTACTTC
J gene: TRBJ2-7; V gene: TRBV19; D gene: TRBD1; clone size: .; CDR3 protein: CASSILGTGGTEQYF; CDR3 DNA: TGTGCCAGTAGTATACTCGGGACAGGGGGAACCGAGCAGTACTTC
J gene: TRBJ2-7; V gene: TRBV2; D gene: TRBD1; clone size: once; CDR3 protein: CASRPGTGGSEQYF; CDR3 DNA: TGTGCCAGCAGACCCGGGACAGGGGGCAGCGAGCAGTACTTC
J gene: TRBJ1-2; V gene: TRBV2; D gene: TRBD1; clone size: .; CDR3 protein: CASIRQGDYGYTF; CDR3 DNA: TGTGCCAGCATTAGACAGGGAGACTATGGCTACACCTTC
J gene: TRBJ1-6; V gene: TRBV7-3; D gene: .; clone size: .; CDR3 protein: CASSGAGGPNSPLHF; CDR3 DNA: TGTGCCAGCAGCGGGGCCGGGGGGCCGAATTCACCCCTCCACTTT
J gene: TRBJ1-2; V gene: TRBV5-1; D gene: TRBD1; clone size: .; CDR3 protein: CASSRQGVAGYTF; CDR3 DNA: TGCGCCAGCAGCCGGCAGGGGGTCGCTGGCTACACCTTC
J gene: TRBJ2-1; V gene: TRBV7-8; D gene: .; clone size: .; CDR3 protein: CASSLLPRDEQFF; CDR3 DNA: TGTGCCAGCAGCTTACTACCCAGGGATGAGCAGTTCTTC
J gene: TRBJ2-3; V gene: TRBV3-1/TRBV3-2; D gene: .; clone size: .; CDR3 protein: CASSQLGLAIADTQYF; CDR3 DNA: TGTGCCAGCAGCCAATTAGGGCTAGCGATCGCAGATACGCAGTATTTT
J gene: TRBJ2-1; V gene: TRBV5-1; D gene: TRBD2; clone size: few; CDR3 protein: CASSTSGSSYNEQFF; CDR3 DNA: TGCGCCAGCAGCACAAGCGGGAGCTCATACAATGAGCAGTTCTTC
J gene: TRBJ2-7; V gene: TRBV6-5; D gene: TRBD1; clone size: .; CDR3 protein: CASLIGTDYEQYF; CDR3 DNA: TGTGCCAGCCTCATCGGGACAGACTACGAGCAGTACTTC
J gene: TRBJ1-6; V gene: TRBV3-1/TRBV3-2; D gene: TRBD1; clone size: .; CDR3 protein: CASSQGQGVYSPLHF; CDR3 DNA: TGTGCCAGCAGCCAAGGACAGGGGGTGTATTCACCCCTCCACTTT
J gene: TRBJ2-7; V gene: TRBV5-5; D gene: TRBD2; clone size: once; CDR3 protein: CASSPSLAGVSGEQYF; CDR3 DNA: TGTGCCAGCAGCCCAAGCCTAGCGGGAGTAAGCGGCGAGCAGTACTTC
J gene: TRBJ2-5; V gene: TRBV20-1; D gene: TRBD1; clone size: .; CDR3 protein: CSASSGQGMETQYF; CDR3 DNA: TGCAGTGCTAGTTCGGGACAGGGCATGGAGACCCAGTACTTC
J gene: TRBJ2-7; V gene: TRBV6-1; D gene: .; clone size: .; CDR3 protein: CASSGTSGTPLYEQYF; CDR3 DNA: TGTGCCAGCAGTGGGACCTCCGGGACACCTCTCTACGAGCAGTACTTC
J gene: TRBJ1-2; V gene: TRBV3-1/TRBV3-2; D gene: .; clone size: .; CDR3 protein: CASSQGRGSNGYTF; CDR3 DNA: TGTGCCAGCAGCCAAGGTCGGGGATCCAATGGCTACACCTTC
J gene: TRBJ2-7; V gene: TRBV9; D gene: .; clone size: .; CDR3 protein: CASSVGQGLYEQYF; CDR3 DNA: TGTGCCAGCAGCGTAGGTCAGGGGCTCTACGAGCAGTACTTC
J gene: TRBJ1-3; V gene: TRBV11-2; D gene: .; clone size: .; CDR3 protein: CASSVTGTLGNTIYF; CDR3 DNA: TGTGCCAGCAGCGTAACCGGGACACTTGGAAACACCATATATTTT
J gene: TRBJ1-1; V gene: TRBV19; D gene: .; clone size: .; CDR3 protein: CASRPGVILTEAFF; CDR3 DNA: TGTGCCAGTCGACCAGGGGTCATACTCACTGAAGCTTTCTTT
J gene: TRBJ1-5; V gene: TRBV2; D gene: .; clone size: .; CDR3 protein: CASGRQEGNQPQHF; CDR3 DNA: TGTGCCAGCGGAAGACAGGAAGGCAATCAGCCCCAGCATTTT
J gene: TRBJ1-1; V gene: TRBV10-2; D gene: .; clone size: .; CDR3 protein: CASSEWGLQNTEAFF; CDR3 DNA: TGCGCCAGCAGTGAGTGGGGACTCCAGAACACTGAAGCTTTCTTT
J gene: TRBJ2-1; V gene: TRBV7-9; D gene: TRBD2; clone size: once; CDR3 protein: CASNKAGPDNEQFF; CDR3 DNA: TGTGCCAGCAATAAAGCGGGGCCAGACAATGAGCAGTTCTTC